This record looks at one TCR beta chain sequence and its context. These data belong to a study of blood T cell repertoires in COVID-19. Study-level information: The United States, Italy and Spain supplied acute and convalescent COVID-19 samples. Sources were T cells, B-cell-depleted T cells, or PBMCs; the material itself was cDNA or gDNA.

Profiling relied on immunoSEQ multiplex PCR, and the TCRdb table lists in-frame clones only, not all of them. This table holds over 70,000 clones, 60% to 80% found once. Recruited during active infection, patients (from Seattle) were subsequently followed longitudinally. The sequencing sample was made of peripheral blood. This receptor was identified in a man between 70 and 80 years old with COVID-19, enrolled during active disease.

This chain's CDR3 is CASSSGGSSNYGYTF. In nucleotides, the CDR3 is TGTGCCAGTAGTTCTGGGGGCTCGTCTAACTATGGCTACACCTTC. The rearrangement uses TRBV19 and TRBJ1-2; maybe TRBD1 (6 bases). Germline values: CDR1 LNHDA, CDR2 SQIVND (reference sequence). The CDR3 has 15 residues. V lost 5 bases to trimming and J lost 0 bases, with 13 bases between them.